These 12 T cell receptor beta chains originate from one sample sequenced in a study of shared clonotypes between healthy human individuals. The assay was immunoSEQ multiplex PCR, and TCRdb's table has in-frame clones only and misses some. The data contain roughly 2.5 million clones, roughly 92% of them seen just once; the ten biggest clones take up over 0.12%. The sequenced sample consisted of naive CD4+ T cells sorted from blood. Noted subset: CD45RA+ positively selected. The receptors derive from a man aged 18 to 29 in good health.

This clone was seen only once. This chain connects TRBV2 to TRBJ2-5; D perhaps matches TRBD1 (7 bases). Germline V gives CDR1 SNHLY, CDR2 FYNNEI. The germline V and J ends were trimmed by 11 bases and 5 bases, with 15 bases remaining between them. This CDR3 is built from 12 residues. The chain's CDR3 is CAGTSGGETQYF. CDR3 nucleotides: TGTGCCGGAACCTCAGGGGGGGAGACCCAGTACTTC.

V usage is TRBV6-5 and J usage is TRBJ1-6; 7 bases are shared with TRBD1. The CDR3 runs to 14 residues. V lost 5 bases, J lost 6 bases, and 4 bases stayed unmatched. CDR1 is MNHEY and CDR2 is SVGAGI in the germline V gene. This chain's CDR3 is CASSPRGTNSPLHF. The CDR3 DNA reads TGTGCCAGCAGTCCCAGGGGGACTAATTCACCCCTCCACTTT.

V is TRBV7-2 and J is TRBJ2-4; 8 positions match TRBD1. The CDR3 totals 13 residues. CDR1 and CDR2 from the germline V gene are SGHTA and FQGNSA. V shed 5 bases and J 9 bases; nucleotides not matched to a gene: 6. CDR3 residues: CASSPRQGIIQYF. The CDR3 DNA reads TGTGCCAGCAGCCCCCGACAGGGGATCATTCAGTACTTC.

The V gene is TRBV5-1, the J gene TRBJ2-7, with 11 bases fitting TRBD2. Trimming cost V 1 base and J 3 bases; bases outside gene matches: 9. The CDR3 length is 17 residues. CDR1 is SGHRS, CDR2 YFSETQ, per germline. The CDR3 bases are TGCGCCAGCAGCTTGCGCTCGACTAGCGGGATAGGCTACGAGCAGTACTTC. Translated: CASSLRSTSGIGYEQYF.

The chain recombines TRBV18 with TRBJ2-3, with 7 bases lining up with TRBD1. V lost 3 bases and J lost 1; bases outside the gene matches: 4. CDR3 length equals 15 residues. CDR1 KGHSH and CDR2 LQKENI come from the germline V gene. CDR3 coding DNA: TGTGCCAGCTCACCTAGACAGGGCCGCACAGATACGCAGTATTTT. Encoded protein: CASSPRQGRTDTQYF.

The chain is built from TRBV6-5 and TRBJ1-1; D might be TRBD1 (6 bases). The V end was cut by 7 bases, the J end by 7 bases, with 16 bases between. The length of the CDR3 is 13 residues. Germline CDR1 MNHEY, CDR2 SVGAGI. CDR3 bases: TGTGCCAGCAAACGGGGGGCATCGGGTGAAGCTTTCTTT. Protein: CASKRGASGEAFF.

This chain joins TRBV27 and TRBJ1-6; a weak D match, TRBD1 (5 bases). Germline CDR1 and CDR2: MNHEY and SMNVEV (reference sequence). The germline V and J ends were trimmed by 1 base and 10 bases, with 20 bases remaining between them. The CDR3 runs to 17 residues. The CDR3 DNA is TGTGCCAGCAGTTTATTTGATCAGGGTGGGGTTCGATCACCCCTCCACTTT. Its translation is CASSLFDQGGVRSPLHF.

CDR3 amino acids: CASSPAGLAGGAQYF. CDR3 coding DNA: TGTGCCAGCAGCCCCGCCGGCCTAGCGGGGGGGGCCCAGTACTTC. The rearrangement uses TRBV5-4 and TRBJ2-5; TRBD2 matches 12 bases. CDR1 is SGHNT and CDR2 is YYREEE in the germline V gene (reference sequence). With V trimmed by 4 bases and J by 9 bases, 10 bases remained unmatched. This CDR3 contains 15 residues. Supplemented by reference TRBV5-4 and TRBJ2-5, the full variable domain reads ETGVTQSPTHLIKTRGQQVTLRCSSQSGHNTVSWYQQALGQGPQFIFQYYREEENGRGNFPPRFSGLQFPNYSSELNVNALELDDSALYLCASSPAGLAGGAQYFGPGTRLLVL.

This chain connects TRBV28 to TRBJ2-7; 10 bases fit TRBD2. The CDR3 consists of 16 residues. J was trimmed by 3 bases and V by 7 bases; bases with no gene match: 12. Germline CDR1 reads MDHEN; CDR2 reads SYDVKM. The CDR3 region is CASNPLGLAAIYEQYF. CDR3 bases: TGTGCCAGCAATCCCCTCGGACTAGCGGCGATCTACGAGCAGTACTTC.

V usage is TRBV7-9 and J usage is TRBJ1-1, with TRBD1 matching over 9 bases. The J segment lost 5 bases and the V segment lost 7 bases, leaving 2 bases of the junction unmatched. The germline V gene encodes CDR1 SEHNR and CDR2 FQNEAQ (reference sequence). The CDR3 has 12 amino acids. The CDR3 DNA reads TGTGCCAGCACGGGACAGGGAACTGAAGCTTTCTTT. This translates into CASTGQGTEAFF.

The chain couples TRBV4-3 to TRBJ2-7; the D gene is possibly TRBD2 (6 bases). Looked up from germline, CDR1 is LGHNA and CDR2 is YSLEER. There are 15 residues in the CDR3. The V and J ends lost 0 bases and 3 bases respectively, with 12 bases between them. In DNA, the CDR3 is TGCGCCAGCAGCCAAGACGGAGGGGTGAACTACGAGCAGTACTTC. Residues: CASSQDGGVNYEQYF.

This chain connects TRBV18 to TRBJ2-3, with unresolved D. Trimming took 0 bases from V and 4 from J, leaving 14 bases between them. The germline gives CDR1 KGHSH, CDR2 LQKENI. The CDR3 extends over 16 amino acids. The CDR3 sequence: CASSPPAQSLPDTQYF. The CDR3 bases are TGTGCCAGCTCACCACCGGCGCAGTCCCTCCCAGATACGCAGTATTTT.